The rows below give T cell receptor beta chains drawn from one sample of a study of blood T cell repertoires in COVID-19. Assay used: immunoSEQ multiplex PCR; TCRdb lists only in-frame clones, some missing. Counted here are 250,000 to 300,000 clones, about 86% occurring once; the ten biggest clones make up approximately 4%. Sequenced: peripheral blood. The receptors here all came from a man aged 18 to 29 with active or convalescent COVID-19. Both conserved end residues are part of each CDR3. The D gene is left open where the match is weak. A clone size is listed for some rows: how often the clone was seen (once, few, many), or a class if it is expanded.

clone size	J gene	D gene	V gene	CDR3 protein	CDR3 DNA
once	TRBJ1-2	.	TRBV29-1	CSVVADLINYGYTF	TGCAGCGTTGTTGCCGACTTAATTAACTATGGCTACACCTTC
.	TRBJ1-2	.	TRBV3-1/TRBV3-2	CASSPGQAYGYTF	TGTGCCAGCAGCCCGGGACAAGCCTATGGCTACACCTTC
.	TRBJ2-5	TRBD1	TRBV7-7	CASSLRPGQGQETQYF	TGTGCCAGCAGCTTGAGACCGGGACAGGGACAAGAGACCCAGTACTTC
few	TRBJ1-6	.	TRBV6-4	CASSDPGWQVSNSPLHF	TGTGCCAGCAGTGACCCCGGATGGCAGGTCTCAAATTCACCCCTCCACTTT
.	TRBJ2-7	.	TRBV27	CASRPDGAFHEQYF	TGTGCCAGCAGACCGGATGGGGCGTTCCACGAGCAGTACTTC
.	TRBJ2-2	.	TRBV10-1	CAGLTEITNTGELFF	TGCGCCGGCCTCACGGAGATCACGAACACCGGGGAGCTGTTTTTT
once	TRBJ2-1	TRBD2	TRBV4-2	CASSQDYSGKDEQFF	TGTGCCAGCAGCCAAGATTATAGCGGGAAGGATGAGCAGTTCTTC
.	TRBJ2-6	.	TRBV28	CASRATGAGANVLTF	TGTGCCAGCAGAGCTACAGGTGCCGGGGCCAACGTCCTGACTTTC
.	TRBJ2-7	TRBD1	TRBV2	CASREGTGPSYEQYF	TGTGCCAGCAGGGAAGGGACAGGGCCCTCCTACGAGCAGTACTTC
few	TRBJ2-3	TRBD1	TRBV28	CASSLGGQADTQYF	TGTGCCAGCAGTTTAGGGGGACAGGCCGATACGCAGTATTTT
.	TRBJ2-5	.	TRBV28	CASSLYREETQYF	TGTGCCAGCAGTTTATACAGGGAAGAGACCCAGTACTTC
.	TRBJ1-1	.	TRBV6-6	CASSPQGSNTEAFF	TGTGCCAGCAGTCCTCAGGGTTCGAACACTGAAGCTTTCTTT
.	TRBJ1-5	.	TRBV2	CASTPSSNQPQHF	TGTGCCAGCACCCCGTCCAGCAATCAGCCCCAGCATTTT
.	TRBJ2-7	.	TRBV9	CASSVGPSFINYEQYF	TGTGCCAGCAGCGTAGGCCCTAGCTTTATAAACTACGAGCAGTACTTC
.	TRBJ2-5	.	TRBV30	CAWANQRETQYF	TGTGCCTGGGCTAATCAGAGGGAGACCCAGTACTTC
.	TRBJ1-5	.	TRBV28	CASSSAGFNQPQHF	TGTGCCAGCAGTTCGGCAGGCTTCAATCAGCCCCAGCATTTT
.	TRBJ1-2	.	TRBV25-1	CASRTANYGYTF	TGTGCCAGCAGGACAGCTAACTATGGCTACACCTTC
.	TRBJ2-7	.	TRBV6-5	CASSYSFSSYEQYF	TGTGCCAGCAGTTACTCTTTCAGCTCCTACGAGCAGTACTTC
.	TRBJ2-7	TRBD1	TRBV3-1/TRBV3-2	CASRGTGAYEQYF	TGTGCCAGCAGGGGGACAGGGGCCTACGAGCAGTACTTC
.	TRBJ2-5	TRBD2	TRBV6-5	CASSRLAGQETQYF	TGTGCCAGCAGCCGACTAGCGGGCCAAGAGACCCAGTACTTC
.	TRBJ1-1	.	TRBV13	CASSLVRTGVNTEAFF	TGTGCCAGCAGCTTAGTCCGGACCGGGGTCAACACTGAAGCTTTCTTT
.	TRBJ2-2	TRBD2	TRBV30	CAWRGGTGELFF	TGTGCCTGGAGGGGGGGGACCGGGGAGCTGTTTTTT
.	TRBJ2-2	.	TRBV5-1	CASSLEQGNTGELFF	TGCGCCAGCAGCTTGGAACAGGGAAACACCGGGGAGCTGTTTTTT
.	TRBJ2-2	TRBD1	TRBV7-8	CASSPEGAGTGELFF	TGTGCCAGCAGCCCCGAGGGGGCAGGTACCGGGGAGCTGTTTTTT
.	TRBJ2-6	.	TRBV7-8	CASSSITSGANVLTF	TGTGCCAGCAGTTCAATTACTTCTGGGGCCAACGTCCTGACTTTC
.	TRBJ1-4	.	TRBV7-2	CASSLVSARGATNEKLFF	TGTGCCAGCAGCTTAGTTTCGGCCAGGGGAGCAACTAATGAAAAACTGTTTTTT
.	TRBJ1-1	.	TRBV14	CASSQQGNTEAFF	TGTGCCAGCAGCCAGCAGGGGAACACTGAAGCTTTCTTT